This T cell receptor beta chain was found in a study of graft-versus-host responses after intestinal transplantation. CDR1 is SGHRS, CDR2 YFSETQ, per germline. This CDR3 contains 11 residues. V shed 0 bases and J shed 10 bases, with 5 bases lying between them. The table came from immunoSEQ multiplex PCR; TCRdb's copy has only in-frame clones and leaves some out. The sample carries over 8,000 clones, 31% recorded once. In this sample, this clone turned up a few times. The sequence came from a human patient who was an organ donor for intestinal transplantation. This rearrangement joins TRBV5-1 to TRBJ2-1, with no clear D. Sequencing used alloreactive CD4+ T cells from a mixed lymphocyte reaction culture, obtained before transplantation. Subset given: CFSE-low proliferating T cells sorted from approximately 6-day pre-transplant mixed lymphocyte reaction (GvH or HvG direction). CDR3 residues: CASSLGREQFF. The CDR3 nucleotides read TGCGCCAGCAGCTTGGGGCGGGAGCAGTTCTTC.